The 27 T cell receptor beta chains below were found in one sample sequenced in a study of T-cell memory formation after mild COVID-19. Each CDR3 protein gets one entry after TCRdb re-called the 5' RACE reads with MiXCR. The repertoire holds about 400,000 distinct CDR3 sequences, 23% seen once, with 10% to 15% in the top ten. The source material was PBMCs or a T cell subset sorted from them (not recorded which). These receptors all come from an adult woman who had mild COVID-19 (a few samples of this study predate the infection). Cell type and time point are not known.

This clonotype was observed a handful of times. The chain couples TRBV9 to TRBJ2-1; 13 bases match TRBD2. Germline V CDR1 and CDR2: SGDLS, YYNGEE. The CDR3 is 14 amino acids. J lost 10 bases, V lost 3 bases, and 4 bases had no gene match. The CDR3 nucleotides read TGTGCCAGCAGCGAGGGACTAGCGGGGATAGAGCAGTTCTTC. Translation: CASSEGLAGIEQFF.

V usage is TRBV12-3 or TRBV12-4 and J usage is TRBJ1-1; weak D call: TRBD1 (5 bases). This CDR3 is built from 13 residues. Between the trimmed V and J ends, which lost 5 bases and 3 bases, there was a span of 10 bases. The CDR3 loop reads CASSGRDYTEAFF. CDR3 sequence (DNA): TGTGCCAGCAGTGGAAGGGACTACACTGAAGCTTTCTTT.

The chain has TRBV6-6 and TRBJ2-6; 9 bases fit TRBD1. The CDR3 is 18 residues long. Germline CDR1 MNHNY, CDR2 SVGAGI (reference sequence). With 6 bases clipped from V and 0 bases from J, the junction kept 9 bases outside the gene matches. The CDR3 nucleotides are TGTGCCAGCAGGAACCGTGACAGGGGGATCTCTGGGGCCAACGTCCTGACTTTC. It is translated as CASRNRDRGISGANVLTF.

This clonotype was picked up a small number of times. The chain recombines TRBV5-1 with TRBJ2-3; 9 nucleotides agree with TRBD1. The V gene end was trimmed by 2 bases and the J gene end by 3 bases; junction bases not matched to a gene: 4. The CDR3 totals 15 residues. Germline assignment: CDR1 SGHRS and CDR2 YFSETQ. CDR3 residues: CASSFQDRGTDTQYF. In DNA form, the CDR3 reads TGCGCCAGCAGCTTCCAGGACAGGGGAACAGATACGCAGTATTTT.

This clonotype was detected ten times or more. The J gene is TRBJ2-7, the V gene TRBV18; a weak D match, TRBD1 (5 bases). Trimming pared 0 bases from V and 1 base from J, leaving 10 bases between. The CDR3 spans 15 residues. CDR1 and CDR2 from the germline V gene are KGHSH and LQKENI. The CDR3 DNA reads TGTGCCAGCTCACCACCAGGGGTCAGATCCTACGAGCAGTACTTC. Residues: CASSPPGVRSYEQYF.

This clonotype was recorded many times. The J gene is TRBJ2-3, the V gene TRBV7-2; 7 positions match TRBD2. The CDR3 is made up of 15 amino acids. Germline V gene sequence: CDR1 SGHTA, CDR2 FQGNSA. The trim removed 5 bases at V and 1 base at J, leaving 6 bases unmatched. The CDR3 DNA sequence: TGTGCCAGCAGCGGGATGGGGAGGGGCACAGATACGCAGTATTTT. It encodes CASSGMGRGTDTQYF.

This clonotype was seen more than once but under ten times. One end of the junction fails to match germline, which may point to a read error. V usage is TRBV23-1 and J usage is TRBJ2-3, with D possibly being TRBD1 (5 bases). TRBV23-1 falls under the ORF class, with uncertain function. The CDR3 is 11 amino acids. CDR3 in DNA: TGCGCCAGCAGTCAAGGTCAGGGTAACGATTTT. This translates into CASSQGQGNDF.

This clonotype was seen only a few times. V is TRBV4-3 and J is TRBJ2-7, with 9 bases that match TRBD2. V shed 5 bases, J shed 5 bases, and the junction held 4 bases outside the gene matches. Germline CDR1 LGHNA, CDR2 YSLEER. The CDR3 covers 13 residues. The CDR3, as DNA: TGCGCCAGCAGCAATAGCGGGAGTAACGAGCAGTACTTC. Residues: CASSNSGSNEQYF.

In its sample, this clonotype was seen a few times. The CDR3 reads CASSETGDYEQYF. The CDR3 DNA is TGTGCCAGCAGTGAGACAGGGGACTACGAGCAGTACTTC. The gene calls are TRBV25-1 and TRBJ2-7; TRBD1 aligns across 8 bases. Losses at the gene ends were 3 bases for V and 3 bases for J; bases not matched to a gene: 1. The CDR3 is made up of 13 amino acids. Germline values: CDR1 MGHDK, CDR2 SYGVNS.

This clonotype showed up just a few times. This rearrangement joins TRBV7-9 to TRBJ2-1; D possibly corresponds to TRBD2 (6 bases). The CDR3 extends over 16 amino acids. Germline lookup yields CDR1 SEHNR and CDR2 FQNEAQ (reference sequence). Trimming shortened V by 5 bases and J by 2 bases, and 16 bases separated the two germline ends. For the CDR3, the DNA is TGTGCCAGCAGCCCACCGGACTATCCCCCCTACAATGAGCAGTTCTTC. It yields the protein CASSPPDYPPYNEQFF.

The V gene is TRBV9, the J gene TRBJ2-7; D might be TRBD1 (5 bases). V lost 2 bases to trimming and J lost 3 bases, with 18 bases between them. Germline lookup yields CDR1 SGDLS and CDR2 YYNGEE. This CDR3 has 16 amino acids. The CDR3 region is CASSVWAEDTNYEQYF. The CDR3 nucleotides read TGTGCCAGCAGCGTCTGGGCAGAGGACACAAACTACGAGCAGTACTTC.

In DNA, the CDR3 is TGCGCCAGCAGCCAAGGGTTCGGGCAGCCCCAGCATTTT. This encodes CASSQGFGQPQHF. This sequence joins TRBV4-1 and TRBJ1-5; D unresolved. Germline CDR1 is MGHRA and CDR2 is YSYEKL. Trimming left V 1 base short and J 7 bases short, with 8 bases between. This CDR3 has 13 residues.

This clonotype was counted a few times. CDR3 coding DNA: TGTGCCAGCAGCTACAGAAGCGGGAGGGCCTACAATGAGCAGTTCTTC. Translated, it gives CASSYRSGRAYNEQFF. The rearrangement uses TRBV3-1 and TRBJ2-1; 10 bases are shared with TRBD2. Germline V CDR1 and CDR2: LGHDT, YNNKEL (reference sequence). The CDR3 is made up of 16 amino acids. J gave up 2 bases and V 5 bases, and 6 bases lay outside the gene matches.

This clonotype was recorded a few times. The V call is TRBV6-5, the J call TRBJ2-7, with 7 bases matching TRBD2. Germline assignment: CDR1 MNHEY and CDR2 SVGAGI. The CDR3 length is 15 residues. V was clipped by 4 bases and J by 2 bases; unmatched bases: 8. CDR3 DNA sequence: TGTGCCAGCAGTTCCGTGGGGGGGGGAACCTACGAGCAGTACTTC. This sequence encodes CASSSVGGGTYEQYF.

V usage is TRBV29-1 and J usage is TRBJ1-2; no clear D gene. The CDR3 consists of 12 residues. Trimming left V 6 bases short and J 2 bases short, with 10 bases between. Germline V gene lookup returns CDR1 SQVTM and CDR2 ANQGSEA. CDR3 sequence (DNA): TGCAGCGTGAAGGTGCGGAACTATGGCTACACCTTC. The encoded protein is CSVKVRNYGYTF.

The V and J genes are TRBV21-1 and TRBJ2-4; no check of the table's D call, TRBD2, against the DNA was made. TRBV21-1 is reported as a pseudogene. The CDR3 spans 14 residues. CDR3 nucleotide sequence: TGTGCCAGCAGCAAAGAGGCAGGAGGAAACATTCAGTACTTC. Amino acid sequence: CASSKEAGGNIQYF.

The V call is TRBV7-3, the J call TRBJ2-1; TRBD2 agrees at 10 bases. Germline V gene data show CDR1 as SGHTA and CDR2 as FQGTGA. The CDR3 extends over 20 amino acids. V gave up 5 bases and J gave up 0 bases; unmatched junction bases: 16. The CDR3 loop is CASSAKGLAGDFSSYNEQFF. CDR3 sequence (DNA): TGTGCCAGCAGCGCCAAGGGGCTAGCGGGGGATTTTAGCTCCTACAATGAGCAGTTCTTC.

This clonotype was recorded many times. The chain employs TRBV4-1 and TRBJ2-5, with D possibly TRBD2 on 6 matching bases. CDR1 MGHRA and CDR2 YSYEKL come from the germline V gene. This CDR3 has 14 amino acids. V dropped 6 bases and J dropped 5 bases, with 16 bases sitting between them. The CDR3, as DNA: TGCGCCAGCAGTCTCCTAGGAGGGCAGGAGACCCAGTACTTC. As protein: CASSLLGGQETQYF.

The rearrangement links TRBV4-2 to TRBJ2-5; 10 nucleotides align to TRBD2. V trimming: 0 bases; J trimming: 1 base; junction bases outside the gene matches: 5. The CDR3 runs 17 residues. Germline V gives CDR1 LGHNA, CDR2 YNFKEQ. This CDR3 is CASSQDQSSGGQETQYF. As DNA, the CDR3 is TGTGCCAGCAGCCAAGATCAATCTAGCGGGGGCCAAGAGACCCAGTACTTC.

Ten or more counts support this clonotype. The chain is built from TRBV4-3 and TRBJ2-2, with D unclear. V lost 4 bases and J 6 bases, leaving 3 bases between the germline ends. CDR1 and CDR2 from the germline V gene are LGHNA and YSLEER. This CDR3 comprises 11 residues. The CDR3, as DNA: TGCGCCAGCAGCCGGGCCGGGGAGCTGTTTTTT. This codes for CASSRAGELFF.

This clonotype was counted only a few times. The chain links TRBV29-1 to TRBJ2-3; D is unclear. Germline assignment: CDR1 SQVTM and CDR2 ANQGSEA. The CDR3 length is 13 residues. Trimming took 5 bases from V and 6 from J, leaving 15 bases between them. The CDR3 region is CSVPGELRDTQYF. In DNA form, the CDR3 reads TGCAGCGTTCCGGGCGAACTAAGGGATACGCAGTATTTT.

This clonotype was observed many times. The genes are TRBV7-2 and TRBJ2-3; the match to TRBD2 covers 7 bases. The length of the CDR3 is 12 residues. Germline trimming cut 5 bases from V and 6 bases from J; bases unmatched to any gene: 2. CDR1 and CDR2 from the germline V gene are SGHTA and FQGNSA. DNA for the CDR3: TGTGCCAGCAGCGTACTAGCGGATACGCAGTATTTT. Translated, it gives CASSVLADTQYF.

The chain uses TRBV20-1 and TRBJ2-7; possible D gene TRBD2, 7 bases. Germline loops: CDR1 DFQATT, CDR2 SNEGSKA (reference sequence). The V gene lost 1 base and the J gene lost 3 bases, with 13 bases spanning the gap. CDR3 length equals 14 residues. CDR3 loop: CSARGLRGGYEQYF. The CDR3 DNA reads TGCAGTGCTAGAGGTCTGAGGGGGGGCTACGAGCAGTACTTC.

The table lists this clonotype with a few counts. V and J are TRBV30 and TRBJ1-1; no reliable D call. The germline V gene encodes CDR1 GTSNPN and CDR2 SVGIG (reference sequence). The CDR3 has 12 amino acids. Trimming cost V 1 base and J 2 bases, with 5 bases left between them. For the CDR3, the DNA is TGTGCCTGGAGTGACCCTAACACTGAAGCTTTCTTT. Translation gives CAWSDPNTEAFF.

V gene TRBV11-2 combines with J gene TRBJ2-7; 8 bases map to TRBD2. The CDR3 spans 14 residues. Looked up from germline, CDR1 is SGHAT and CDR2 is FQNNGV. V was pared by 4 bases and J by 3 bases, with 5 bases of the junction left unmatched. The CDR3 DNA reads TGTGCCAGCAGCTATGCCGGGGGGGTCTACGAGCAGTACTTC. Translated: CASSYAGGVYEQYF.

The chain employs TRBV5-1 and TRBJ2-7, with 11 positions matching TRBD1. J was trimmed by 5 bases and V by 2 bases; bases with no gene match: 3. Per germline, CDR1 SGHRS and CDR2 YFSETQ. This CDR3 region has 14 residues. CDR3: CASSFGQGANEQYF. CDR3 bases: TGCGCCAGCAGCTTCGGACAGGGGGCGAACGAGCAGTACTTC. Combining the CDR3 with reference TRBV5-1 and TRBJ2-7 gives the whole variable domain KAGVTQTPRYLIKTRGQQVTLSCSPISGHRSVSWYQQTPGQGLQFLFEYFSETQRNKGNFPGRFSGRQFSNSRSEMNVSTLELGDSALYLCASSFGQGANEQYFGPGTRLTVT.

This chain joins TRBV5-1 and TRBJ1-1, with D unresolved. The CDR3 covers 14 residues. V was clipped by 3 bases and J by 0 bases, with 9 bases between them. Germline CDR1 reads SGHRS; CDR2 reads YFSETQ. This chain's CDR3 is CASSSSYVNTEAFF. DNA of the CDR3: TGCGCCAGCAGCTCCTCCTATGTGAACACTGAAGCTTTCTTT.